This TCR beta chain stems from a study of blood T cell repertoires in COVID-19. For the study at large: Material from acute and convalescent COVID-19 was sourced from the United States, Italy and Spain. Sources were T cells, B-cell-depleted T cells, or PBMCs; the material itself was cDNA or gDNA.

The CDR3 is made up of 13 amino acids. The trim removed 6 bases at V and 5 bases at J, leaving 2 bases unmatched. Germline V gene data show CDR1 as SGHNT and CDR2 as YYREEE (reference sequence). Methods used by the authors: From reference gene primer amplification, estimates of nucleated cell counts were derived. The table came from immunoSEQ multiplex PCR; TCRdb's copy has only in-frame clones and leaves some out. The V and J calls and clone size were taken over from that table, and D and trimming were inferred from the DNA. The table records about 74,000 clones, over 70% of them present only once. The sequencing input was peripheral blood. The sequence was collected from a man in his 70s with acute or convalescent COVID-19. The V call is TRBV5-4, the J call TRBJ2-4; 10 nucleotides agree with TRBD1. CDR3 region: CASMDRGENIQYF. For the CDR3, the DNA is TGTGCCAGCATGGACAGGGGGGAAAACATTCAGTACTTC. Complete variable domain (other parts from reference TRBV5-4 and TRBJ2-4): ETGVTQSPTHLIKTRGQQVTLRCSSQSGHNTVSWYQQALGQGPQFIFQYYREEENGRGNFPPRFSGLQFPNYSSELNVNALELDDSALYLCASMDRGENIQYFGAGTRLSVL.